Listed here are 10 T cell receptor beta chains from one sample, sequenced in a study of OX40 agonist ivuxolimab in advanced cancers. Data came from immunoSEQ multiplex PCR; TCRdb stores just in-frame clones and leaves some out. Of almost 80,000 clones listed, around nine tenths are singletons. Source: CD4+ or CD8+ T cells sorted from blood, taken in a trial of the OX40 agonist ivuxolimab. Receptor source: an adult with an advanced solid tumor such as melanoma, head and neck, liver or kidney cancer.

This chain uses TRBV5-4 with TRBJ2-2; no clear D gene. CDR3 length equals 13 residues. Germline CDR1 reads SGHNT; CDR2 reads YYREEE (reference sequence). V was cut by 3 bases and J by 5 bases, with 8 bases left in between. The chain's CDR3 is CASSSATTGELFF. The CDR3 coding sequence is TGTGCCAGCAGCTCCGCTACAACCGGGGAGCTGTTTTTT.

V and J are TRBV12-5 and TRBJ2-6, with D perhaps TRBD1 or TRBD2 (5 bases each). V was clipped by 0 bases and J by 0 bases, with 12 bases between them. The CDR3 is 18 residues long. Germline assignment: CDR1 LGHNT and CDR2 FRNRAP. CDR3 sequence reads: CASGLVSGLSSGANVLTF. The CDR3 DNA is TGTGCTAGTGGTTTGGTTTCGGGGCTAAGCTCTGGGGCCAACGTCCTGACTTTC.

This clone was found a few times. The V gene is TRBV15, the J gene TRBJ1-6, with a possible D match to TRBD1 (5 bases). Deletions cut 3 bases from V and 14 bases from J, with 20 bases between. This CDR3 spans 15 amino acids. Germline assignment: CDR1 LNHNV and CDR2 YYDKDF (reference sequence). The CDR3 sequence: CATSSSEGTLPALHF. The CDR3 nucleotides read TGTGCCACCAGCAGTAGCGAAGGGACCCTCCCGGCCCTCCACTTT. The whole variable domain, remainder taken from reference TRBV15 and TRBJ1-6, is DAMVIQNPRYQVTQFGKPVTLSCSQTLNHNVMYWYQQKSSQAPKLLFHYYDKDFNNEADTPDNFQSRRPNTSFCFLDIRSPGLGDTAMYLCATSSSEGTLPALHFGNGTRLTVT.

The chain uses TRBV5-6 and TRBJ1-2, with TRBD1 matching 7 bases. Germline CDR1 is SGHDT and CDR2 is YYEEEE. CDR3 length: 15 residues. After removal of 4 bases from V and 8 bases from J, the junction contained 14 bases not matched to a gene. CDR3 protein: CASSHRVGGVGGYTF. The DNA of the CDR3 is TGTGCCAGCAGCCACCGCGTAGGGGGCGTTGGAGGCTACACCTTC.

A few counts support this clone. The chain has TRBV30 and TRBJ1-1; D unclear. CDR1 and CDR2 (germline): GTSNPN, SVGIG (reference sequence). V lost 2 bases, J lost 2 bases, and 6 bases lay in between. The CDR3 contains 12 residues. The CDR3 here is CAWSTKNTEAFF. The CDR3 nucleotides read TGTGCCTGGAGTACCAAAAACACTGAAGCTTTCTTT.

The chain couples TRBV11-2 to TRBJ2-2, with D possibly being TRBD1 (6 bases). Germline lookup yields CDR1 SGHAT and CDR2 FQNNGV. The V and J ends lost 2 bases and 3 bases respectively, with 13 bases between them. The CDR3 consists of 16 residues. For the CDR3, the DNA is TGTGCCAGCAGCTTACCCTTCCGGACAGACACCGGGGAGCTGTTTTTT. It is translated as CASSLPFRTDTGELFF.

The genes are TRBV19 and TRBJ1-2, with a weak D call TRBD1 (6 bases). There are 15 residues in the CDR3. Germline V gene data show CDR1 as LNHDA and CDR2 as SQIVND (reference sequence). V lost 4 bases and J lost 4, with 16 bases in between. CDR3 protein: CASSSRDTSLYGYTF. CDR3 nucleotide sequence: TGTGCCAGTAGTAGCCGGGACACAAGTCTCTATGGCTACACCTTC.

This chain links TRBV27 with TRBJ2-1; TRBD2 might be the D (5 bases). The CDR3 extends over 15 amino acids. Germline CDR1 MNHEY, CDR2 SMNVEV (reference sequence). Trimming removed 6 bases from V and 2 bases from J, with 14 bases in between. The CDR3 loop reads CASRLAPSPYNEQFF. The CDR3 DNA follows: TGTGCCAGCAGGCTAGCCCCGAGTCCCTACAATGAGCAGTTCTTC.

The chain is built from TRBV14 and TRBJ2-1, with D unresolved. The CDR3 has 14 amino acids. Trimming pared 3 bases from V and 6 bases from J, leaving 12 bases between. Germline V CDR1 and CDR2: SGHDN, FVKESK. As DNA, the CDR3 is TGTGCCAGCAGCCACCTGGGCGGCGGCAATGAGCAGTTCTTC. It codes for CASSHLGGGNEQFF.

J is TRBJ2-2 and V is TRBV7-9; perhaps D is TRBD1 or TRBD2 (6 bases each). Trimming left V 0 bases short and J 5 bases short, with 10 bases between. From germline, CDR1 is SEHNR and CDR2 FQNEAQ (reference sequence). There are 15 residues in the CDR3. CDR3 coding DNA: TGTGCCAGCAGCTTAGCGGGGGGCTATACCGGGGAGCTGTTTTTT. It encodes CASSLAGGYTGELFF.